This T cell receptor (beta chain) comes out of a study of Ad26.COV2.S vaccination and SARS-CoV-2 variants. Study conclusions and caveats: Recipients given vaccine exceeded placebo recipients in spike-specific TCR breadth. Possibly, TCR breadth and depth analyses underestimated total T cell responses. For non-spike TCRs, breadth in vaccine recipients resembled that in placebo recipients.

Treatment denoted: roughly 19 received Ad26.COV2.S at low or high dose, single or two shots; about five received placebo; per-sample allocation not given. Sampling took place 63 days after the first vaccine or placebo injection. The administered vaccine (an Ad26 vector) expressed Wuhan-strain SARS-CoV-2 spike. TCRdb's copy holds only in-frame clones and misses some; the assay was immunoSEQ multiplex PCR. This repertoire shows a few hundred thousand clones, around 89% found once; its top ten account for under 2%. The V gene's germline CDR1 is GTSNPN and CDR2 SVGIG (reference sequence). Deletions cut 7 bases from V and 4 bases from J, with 16 bases between. CDR3 size: 14 residues. Turning to this clone: The antigen remains undetermined.

This receptor was identified in a person aged 18-65 years who received the Ad26.COV2.S COVID-19 vaccine or a placebo. The rearrangement uses TRBV30 and TRBJ2-2; TRBD2 is a possible D gene (6 bases). The material sequenced was peripheral blood, taken in a trial of Ad26.COV2.S vaccine versus placebo. CDR3 nucleotide sequence: TGTGCCTTACGGCCCCTAGCGAGCACCGGGGAGCTGTTTTTT. It translates to CALRPLASTGELFF.